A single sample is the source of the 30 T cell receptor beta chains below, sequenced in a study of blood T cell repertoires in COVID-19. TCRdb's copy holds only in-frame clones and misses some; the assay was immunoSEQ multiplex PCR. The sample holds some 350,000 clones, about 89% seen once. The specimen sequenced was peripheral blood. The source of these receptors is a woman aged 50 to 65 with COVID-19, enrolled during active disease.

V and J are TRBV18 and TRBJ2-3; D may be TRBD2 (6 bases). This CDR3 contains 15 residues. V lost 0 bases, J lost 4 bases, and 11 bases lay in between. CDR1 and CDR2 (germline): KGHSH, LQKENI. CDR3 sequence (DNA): TGTGCCAGCTCACCACCGGGACTCCCCTCAGATACGCAGTATTTT. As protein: CASSPPGLPSDTQYF.

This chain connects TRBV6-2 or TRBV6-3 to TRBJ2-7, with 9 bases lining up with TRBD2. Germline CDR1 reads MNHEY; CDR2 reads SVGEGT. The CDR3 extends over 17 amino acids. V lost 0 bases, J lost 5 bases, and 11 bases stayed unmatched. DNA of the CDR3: TGTGCCAGCAGTTACTCGATGACGCGGGAGGGCATCCACGAGCAGTACTTC. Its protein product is CASSYSMTREGIHEQYF.

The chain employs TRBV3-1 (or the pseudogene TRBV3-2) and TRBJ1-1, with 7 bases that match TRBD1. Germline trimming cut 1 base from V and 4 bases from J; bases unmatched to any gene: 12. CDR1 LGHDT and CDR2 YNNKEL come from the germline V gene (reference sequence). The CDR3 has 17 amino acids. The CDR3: CASSQAKPGQWGTEAFF. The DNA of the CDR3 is TGTGCCAGCAGCCAAGCTAAGCCGGGACAGTGGGGCACTGAAGCTTTCTTT.

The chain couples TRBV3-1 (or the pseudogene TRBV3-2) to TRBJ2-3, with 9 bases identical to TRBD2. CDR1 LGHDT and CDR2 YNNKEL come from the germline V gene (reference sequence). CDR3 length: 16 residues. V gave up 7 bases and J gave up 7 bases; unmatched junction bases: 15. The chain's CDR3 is CASTSYGAGGPNTQYF. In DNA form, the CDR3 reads TGTGCCAGCACCTCATACGGGGCGGGAGGGCCAAATACGCAGTATTTT.

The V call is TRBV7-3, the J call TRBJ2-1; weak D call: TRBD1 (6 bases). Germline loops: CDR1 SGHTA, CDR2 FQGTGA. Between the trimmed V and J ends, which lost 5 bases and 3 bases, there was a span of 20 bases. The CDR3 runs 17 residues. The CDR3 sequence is CASSRRSGGQVYNEQFF. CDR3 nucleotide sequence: TGTGCCAGCAGCCGCAGAAGTGGGGGACAAGTCTACAATGAGCAGTTCTTC.

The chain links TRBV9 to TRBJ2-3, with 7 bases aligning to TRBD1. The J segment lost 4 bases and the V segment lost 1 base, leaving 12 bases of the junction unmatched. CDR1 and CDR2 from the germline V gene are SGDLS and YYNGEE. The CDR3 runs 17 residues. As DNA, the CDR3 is TGTGCCAGCAGCGTAAGAGGGGGCAGGGACCGCTCAGATACGCAGTATTTT. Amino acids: CASSVRGGRDRSDTQYF. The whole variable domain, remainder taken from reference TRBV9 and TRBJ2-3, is DSGVTQTPKHLITATGQRVTLRCSPRSGDLSVYWYQQSLDQGLQFLIQYYNGEERAKGNILERFSAQQFPDLHSELNLSSLELGDSALYFCASSVRGGRDRSDTQYFGPGTRLTVL.

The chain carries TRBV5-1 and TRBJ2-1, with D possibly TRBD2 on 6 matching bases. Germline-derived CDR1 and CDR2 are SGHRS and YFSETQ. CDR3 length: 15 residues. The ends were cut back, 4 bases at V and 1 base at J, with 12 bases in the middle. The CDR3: CASSPGSRSYNEQFF. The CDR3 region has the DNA TGCGCCAGCAGCCCCGGGAGTAGATCCTACAATGAGCAGTTCTTC.

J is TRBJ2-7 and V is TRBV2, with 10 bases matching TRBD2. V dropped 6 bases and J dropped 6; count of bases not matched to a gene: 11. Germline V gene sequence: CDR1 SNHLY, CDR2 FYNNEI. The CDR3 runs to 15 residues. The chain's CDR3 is CASRWLELAGPEQYF. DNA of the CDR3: TGTGCCAGCAGATGGTTGGAACTAGCGGGACCCGAGCAGTACTTC.

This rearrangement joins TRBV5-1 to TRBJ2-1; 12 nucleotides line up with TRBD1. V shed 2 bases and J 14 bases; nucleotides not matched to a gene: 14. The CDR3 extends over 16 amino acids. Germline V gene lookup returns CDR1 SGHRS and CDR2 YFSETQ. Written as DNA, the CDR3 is TGCGCCAGCAGCTTCTCACCGGGAGGGACAGGGGGCGCCAAGTTCTTC. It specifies CASSFSPGGTGGAKFF.

As DNA, the CDR3 is TGTGCCAGCAGTTTCCTAACCTCCTACAGGGATGTGGATTCACCCCTCCACTTT. This sequence encodes CASSFLTSYRDVDSPLHF. This rearrangement joins TRBV28 to TRBJ1-6; D is possibly TRBD1 (6 bases). V was trimmed by 3 bases and J by 8 bases, leaving 23 bases between them. The CDR3 sequence is 18 residues long. CDR1 and CDR2 (germline): MDHEN, SYDVKM.

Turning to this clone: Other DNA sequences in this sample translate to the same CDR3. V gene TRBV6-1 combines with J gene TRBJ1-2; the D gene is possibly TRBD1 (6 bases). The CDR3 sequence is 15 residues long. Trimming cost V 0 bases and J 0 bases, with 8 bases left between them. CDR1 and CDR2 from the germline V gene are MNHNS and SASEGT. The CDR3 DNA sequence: TGTGCCAGCAGTGAAGCTCCAGGGGCTAACTATGGCTACACCTTC. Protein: CASSEAPGANYGYTF.

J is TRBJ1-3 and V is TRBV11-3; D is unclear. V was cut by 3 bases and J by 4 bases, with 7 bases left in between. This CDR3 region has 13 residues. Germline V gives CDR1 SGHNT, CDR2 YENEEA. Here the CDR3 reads CASSLAGGNTIYF. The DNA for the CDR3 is TGTGCCAGCAGCTTGGCTGGCGGAAACACCATATATTTT.

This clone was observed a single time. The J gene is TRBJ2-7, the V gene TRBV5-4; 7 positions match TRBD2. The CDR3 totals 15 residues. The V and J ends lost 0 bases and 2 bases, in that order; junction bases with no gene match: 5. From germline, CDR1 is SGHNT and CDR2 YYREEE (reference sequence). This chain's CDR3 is CASSLAWAGAYEQYF. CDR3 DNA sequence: TGTGCCAGCAGCTTGGCCTGGGCGGGAGCCTACGAGCAGTACTTC.

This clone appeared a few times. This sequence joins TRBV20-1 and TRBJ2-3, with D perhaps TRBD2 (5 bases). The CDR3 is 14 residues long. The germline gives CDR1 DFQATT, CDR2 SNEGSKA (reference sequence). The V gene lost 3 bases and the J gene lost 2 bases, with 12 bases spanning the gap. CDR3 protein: CSASFRGNTDTQYF. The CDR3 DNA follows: TGCAGTGCTAGTTTTCGGGGAAACACAGATACGCAGTATTTT.

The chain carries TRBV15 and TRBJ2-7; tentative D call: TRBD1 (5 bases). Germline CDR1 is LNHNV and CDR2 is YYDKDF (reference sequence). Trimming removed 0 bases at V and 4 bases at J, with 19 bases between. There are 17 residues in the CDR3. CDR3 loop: CATSRDFRGLTIYEQYF. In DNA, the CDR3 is TGTGCCACCAGCAGAGACTTTAGGGGCCTTACCATTTACGAGCAGTACTTC.

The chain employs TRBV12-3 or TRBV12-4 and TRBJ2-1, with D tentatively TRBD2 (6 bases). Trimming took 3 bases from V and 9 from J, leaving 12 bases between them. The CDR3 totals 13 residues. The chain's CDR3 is CASSLGGLSEQFF. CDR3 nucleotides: TGTGCCAGCAGTTTGGGGGGTTTGAGTGAGCAGTTCTTC.

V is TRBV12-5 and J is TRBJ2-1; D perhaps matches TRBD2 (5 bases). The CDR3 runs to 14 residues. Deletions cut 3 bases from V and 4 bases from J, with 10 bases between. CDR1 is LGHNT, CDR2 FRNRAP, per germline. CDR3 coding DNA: TGTGCTAGTGGTTTAGTCGGGGAGTACAATGAGCAGTTCTTC. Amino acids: CASGLVGEYNEQFF.

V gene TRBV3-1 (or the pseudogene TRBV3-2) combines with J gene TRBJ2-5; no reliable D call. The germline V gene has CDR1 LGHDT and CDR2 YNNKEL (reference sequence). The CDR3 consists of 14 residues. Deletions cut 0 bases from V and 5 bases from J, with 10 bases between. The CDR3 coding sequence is TGTGCCAGCAGCCAAGATCCTGAGTGGGAGACCCAGTACTTC. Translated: CASSQDPEWETQYF.

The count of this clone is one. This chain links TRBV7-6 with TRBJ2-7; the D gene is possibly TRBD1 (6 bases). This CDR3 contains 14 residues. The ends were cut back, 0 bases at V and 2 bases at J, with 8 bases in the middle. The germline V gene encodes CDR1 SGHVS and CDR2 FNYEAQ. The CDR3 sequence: CASSLAGQPYEQYF. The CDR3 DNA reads TGTGCCAGCAGCTTAGCTGGACAGCCCTACGAGCAGTACTTC.

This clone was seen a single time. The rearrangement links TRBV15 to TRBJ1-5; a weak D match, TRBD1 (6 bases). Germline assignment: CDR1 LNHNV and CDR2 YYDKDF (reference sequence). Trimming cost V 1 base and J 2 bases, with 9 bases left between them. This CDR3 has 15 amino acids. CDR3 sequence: CATSRGSGGNQPQHF. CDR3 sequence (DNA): TGTGCCACCAGCAGAGGTTCAGGGGGCAATCAGCCCCAGCATTTT.

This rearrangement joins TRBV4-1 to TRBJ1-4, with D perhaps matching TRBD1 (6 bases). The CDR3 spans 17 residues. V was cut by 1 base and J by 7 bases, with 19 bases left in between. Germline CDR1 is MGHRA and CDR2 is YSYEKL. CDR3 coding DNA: TGCGCCAGCAGCCAAGCCCCCCCAGGGGCCGCAAGTGAAAAACTGTTTTTT. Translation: CASSQAPPGAASEKLFF.

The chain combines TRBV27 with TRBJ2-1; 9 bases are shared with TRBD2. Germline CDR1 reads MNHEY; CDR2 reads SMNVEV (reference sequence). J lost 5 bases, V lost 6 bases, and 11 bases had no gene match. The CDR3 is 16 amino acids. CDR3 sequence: CASSLEVAGVHNEQFF. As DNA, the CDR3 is TGTGCCAGCAGCCTCGAAGTAGCGGGAGTCCACAATGAGCAGTTCTTC.

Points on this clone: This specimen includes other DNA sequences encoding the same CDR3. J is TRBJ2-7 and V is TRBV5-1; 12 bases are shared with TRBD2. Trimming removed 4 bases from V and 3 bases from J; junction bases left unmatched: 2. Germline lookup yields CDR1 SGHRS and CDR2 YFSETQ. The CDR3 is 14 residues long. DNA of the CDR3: TGCGCCAGCAGCCTGACTAGCGGGAGCTACGAGCAGTACTTC. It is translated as CASSLTSGSYEQYF.

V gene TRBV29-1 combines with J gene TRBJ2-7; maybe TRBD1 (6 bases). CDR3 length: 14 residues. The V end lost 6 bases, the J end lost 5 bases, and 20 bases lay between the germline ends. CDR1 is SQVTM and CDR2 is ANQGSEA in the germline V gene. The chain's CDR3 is CSVTLRGQINEQYF. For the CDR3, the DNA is TGCAGCGTAACCCTCCGAGGACAGATCAACGAGCAGTACTTC.

This chain's CDR3 is CASSLNRGVSYEQYF. The CDR3 DNA reads as TGTGCCAGCAGTTTAAACAGGGGAGTCTCCTACGAGCAGTACTTC. This chain links TRBV28 with TRBJ2-7; TRBD1 matches 7 bases. Germline V CDR1 and CDR2: MDHEN, SYDVKM. Losses at the gene ends were 2 bases for V and 0 bases for J; bases not matched to a gene: 4. The CDR3 extends over 15 amino acids.

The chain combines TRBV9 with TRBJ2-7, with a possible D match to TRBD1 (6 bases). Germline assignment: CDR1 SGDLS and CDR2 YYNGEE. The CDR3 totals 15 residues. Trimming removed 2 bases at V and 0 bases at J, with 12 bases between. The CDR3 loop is CASSVSGAVSYEQYF. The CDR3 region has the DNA TGTGCCAGCAGCGTTTCAGGGGCCGTCTCCTACGAGCAGTACTTC. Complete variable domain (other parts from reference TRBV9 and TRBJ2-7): DSGVTQTPKHLITATGQRVTLRCSPRSGDLSVYWYQQSLDQGLQFLIQYYNGEERAKGNILERFSAQQFPDLHSELNLSSLELGDSALYFCASSVSGAVSYEQYFGPGTRLTVT.

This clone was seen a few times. This CDR3 reads CASSRLAGGGYEQYF. The CDR3 bases are TGTGCCAGCAGTCGACTAGCGGGAGGGGGCTACGAGCAGTACTTC. This sequence joins TRBV28 and TRBJ2-7; 14 bases are shared with TRBD2. The length of the CDR3 is 15 residues. With V trimmed by 5 bases and J by 3 bases, 3 bases remained unmatched. Germline loops: CDR1 MDHEN, CDR2 SYDVKM.

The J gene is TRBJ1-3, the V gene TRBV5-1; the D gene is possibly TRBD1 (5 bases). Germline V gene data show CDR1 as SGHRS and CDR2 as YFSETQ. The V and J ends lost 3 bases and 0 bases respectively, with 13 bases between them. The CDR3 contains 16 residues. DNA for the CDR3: TGCGCCAGCAGCTCGGGGGGAGGGCGCTCTGGAAACACCATATATTTT. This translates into CASSSGGGRSGNTIYF.

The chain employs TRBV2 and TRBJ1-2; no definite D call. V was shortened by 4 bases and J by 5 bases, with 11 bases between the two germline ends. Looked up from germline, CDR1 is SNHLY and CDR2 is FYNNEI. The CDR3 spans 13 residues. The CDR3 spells CASSVDGEYGYTF. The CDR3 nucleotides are TGTGCCAGCAGTGTGGACGGGGAATATGGCTACACCTTC.

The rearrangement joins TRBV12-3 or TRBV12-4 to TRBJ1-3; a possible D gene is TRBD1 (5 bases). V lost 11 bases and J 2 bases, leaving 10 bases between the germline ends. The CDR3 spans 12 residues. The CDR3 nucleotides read TGTGCCCTCGGGGGTGCTGGAAACACCATATATTTT. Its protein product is CALGGAGNTIYF.